This TCR beta chain derives from a study of cytomegalovirus exposure and HLA in healthy donors. Study context: Previous work identified 120 million or so unique TCR beta sequences from 150 million to 200 million T cells.

The CDR3 runs to 15 residues. Trimming at V came to 1 base and at J to 10 bases, leaving 7 bases not matched to a gene. Per germline, CDR1 MNHNS and CDR2 SASEGT. 60 Vbeta and 13 Jbeta primers were used in PCR. Only in-frame clones appear in the TCRdb table, and some are missing; sequencing was by immunoSEQ multiplex PCR. Of 200,000 or so clones listed, around 86% are singletons. The chain carries TRBV6-1 and TRBJ1-6; 7 nucleotides match TRBD1. This clonotype was obtained from a woman in her late teens or twenties in good health and CMV-seronegative. Sequenced input: PBMCs. CDR3 sequence (DNA): TGTGCCAGCAGTGAAGAGGGGGCCAGTACATCACCCCTCCACTTT. Protein sequence: CASSEEGASTSPLHF.